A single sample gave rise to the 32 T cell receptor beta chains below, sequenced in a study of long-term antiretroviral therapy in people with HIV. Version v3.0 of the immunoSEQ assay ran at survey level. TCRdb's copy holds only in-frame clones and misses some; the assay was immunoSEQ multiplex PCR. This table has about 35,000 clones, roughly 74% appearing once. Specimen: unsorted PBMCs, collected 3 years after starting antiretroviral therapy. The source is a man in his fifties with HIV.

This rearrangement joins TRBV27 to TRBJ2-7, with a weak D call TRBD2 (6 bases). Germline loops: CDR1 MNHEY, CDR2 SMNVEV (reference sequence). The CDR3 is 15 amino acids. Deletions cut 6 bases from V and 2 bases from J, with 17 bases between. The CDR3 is CASRGPGLVAYEQYF. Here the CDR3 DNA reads TGTGCCAGCAGGGGACCGGGACTGGTGGCCTACGAGCAGTACTTC.

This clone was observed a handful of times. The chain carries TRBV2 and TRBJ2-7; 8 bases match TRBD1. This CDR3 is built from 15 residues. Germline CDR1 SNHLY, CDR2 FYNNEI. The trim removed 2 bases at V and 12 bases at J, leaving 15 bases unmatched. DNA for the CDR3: TGTGCCAGCAGTGAAAGGGAAAGTTCAGGGGGCATGCGGTACTTC. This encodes CASSERESSGGMRYF.

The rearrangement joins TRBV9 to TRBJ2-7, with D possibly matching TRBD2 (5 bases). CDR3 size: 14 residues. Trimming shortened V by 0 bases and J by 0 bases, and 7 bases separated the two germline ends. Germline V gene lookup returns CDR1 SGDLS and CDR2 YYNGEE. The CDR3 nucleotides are TGTGCCAGCAGCGTAGGAAGCGGCTCCTACGAGCAGTACTTC. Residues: CASSVGSGSYEQYF.

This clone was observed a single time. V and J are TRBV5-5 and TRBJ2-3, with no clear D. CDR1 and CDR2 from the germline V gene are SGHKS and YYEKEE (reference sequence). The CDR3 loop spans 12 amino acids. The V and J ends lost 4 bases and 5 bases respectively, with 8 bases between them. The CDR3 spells CASSASGDTQYF. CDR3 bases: TGTGCCAGCAGCGCGTCCGGAGATACGCAGTATTTT.

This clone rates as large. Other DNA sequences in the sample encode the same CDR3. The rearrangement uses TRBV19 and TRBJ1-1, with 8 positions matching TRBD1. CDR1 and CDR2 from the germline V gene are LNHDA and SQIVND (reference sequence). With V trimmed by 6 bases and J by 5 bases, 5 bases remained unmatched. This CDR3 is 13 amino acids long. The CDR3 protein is CASSSDRGTEAFF. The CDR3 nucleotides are TGTGCCAGTAGCAGCGACAGGGGTACTGAAGCTTTCTTT.

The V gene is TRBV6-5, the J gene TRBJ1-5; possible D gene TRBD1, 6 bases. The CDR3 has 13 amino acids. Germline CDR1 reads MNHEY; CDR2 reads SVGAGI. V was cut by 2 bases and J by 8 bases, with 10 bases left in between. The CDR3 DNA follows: TGTGCCAGCAGTTACAGGGGGAGGGAGCCCCAGCATTTT. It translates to CASSYRGREPQHF.

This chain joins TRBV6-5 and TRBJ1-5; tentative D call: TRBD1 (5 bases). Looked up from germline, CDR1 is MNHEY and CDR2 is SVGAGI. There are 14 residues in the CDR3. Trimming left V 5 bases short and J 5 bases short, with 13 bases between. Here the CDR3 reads CASSEAGSDQPQHF. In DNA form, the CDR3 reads TGTGCCAGCAGTGAGGCAGGGAGCGATCAGCCCCAGCATTTT.

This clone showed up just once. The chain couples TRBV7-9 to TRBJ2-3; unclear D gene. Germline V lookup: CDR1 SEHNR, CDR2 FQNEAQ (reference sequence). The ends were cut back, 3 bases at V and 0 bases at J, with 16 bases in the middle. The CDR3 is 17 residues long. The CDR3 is CASSFTWGRLSTDTQYF. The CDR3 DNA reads TGTGCCAGCAGCTTTACGTGGGGAAGGTTGAGCACAGATACGCAGTATTTT.

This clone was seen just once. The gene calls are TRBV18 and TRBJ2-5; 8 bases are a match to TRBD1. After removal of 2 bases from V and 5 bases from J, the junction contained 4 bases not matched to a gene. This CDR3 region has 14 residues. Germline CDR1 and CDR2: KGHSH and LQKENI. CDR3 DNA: TGTGCCAGCTCACCATCAGGGGGCCGGGAGACCCAGTACTTC. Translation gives CASSPSGGRETQYF.

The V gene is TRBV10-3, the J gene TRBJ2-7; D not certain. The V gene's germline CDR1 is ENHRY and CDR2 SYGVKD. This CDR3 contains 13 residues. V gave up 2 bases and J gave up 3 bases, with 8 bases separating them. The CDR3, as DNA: TGTGCCATCAGTGAGATGGTCAACTACGAGCAGTACTTC. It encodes CAISEMVNYEQYF.

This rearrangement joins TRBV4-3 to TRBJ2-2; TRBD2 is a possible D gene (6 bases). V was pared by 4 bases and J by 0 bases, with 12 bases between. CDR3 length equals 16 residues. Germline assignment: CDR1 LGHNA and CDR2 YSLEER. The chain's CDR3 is CASSPWGEANTGELFF. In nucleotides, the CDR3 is TGCGCCAGCAGCCCCTGGGGGGAAGCGAACACCGGGGAGCTGTTTTTT.

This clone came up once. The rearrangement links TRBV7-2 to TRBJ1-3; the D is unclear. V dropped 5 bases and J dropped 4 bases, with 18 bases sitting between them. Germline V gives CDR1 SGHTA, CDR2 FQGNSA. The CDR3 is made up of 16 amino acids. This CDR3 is CASSPTQGLAGNTIYF. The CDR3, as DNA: TGTGCCAGCAGCCCTACCCAAGGTCTAGCGGGAAACACCATATATTTT.

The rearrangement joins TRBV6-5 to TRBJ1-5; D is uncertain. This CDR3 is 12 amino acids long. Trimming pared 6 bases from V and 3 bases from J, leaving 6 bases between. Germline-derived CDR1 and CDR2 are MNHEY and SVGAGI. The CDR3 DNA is TGTGCCAGCAGCCTGGACAATCAGCCCCAGCATTTT. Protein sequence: CASSLDNQPQHF.

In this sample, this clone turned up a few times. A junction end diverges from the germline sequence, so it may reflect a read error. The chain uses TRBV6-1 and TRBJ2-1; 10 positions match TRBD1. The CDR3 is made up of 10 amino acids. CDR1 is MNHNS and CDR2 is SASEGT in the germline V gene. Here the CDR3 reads CASSQGTGVF. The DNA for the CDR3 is TGTGCCAGCAGCCAGGGGACAGGGGTCTTC.

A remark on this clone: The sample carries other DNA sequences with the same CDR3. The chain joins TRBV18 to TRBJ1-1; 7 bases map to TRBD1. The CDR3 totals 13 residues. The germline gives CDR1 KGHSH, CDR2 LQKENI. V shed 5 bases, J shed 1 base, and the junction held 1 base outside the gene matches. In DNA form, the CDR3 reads TGTGCCAGCTCAGGACAGGCGAACACTGAAGCTTTCTTT. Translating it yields CASSGQANTEAFF.

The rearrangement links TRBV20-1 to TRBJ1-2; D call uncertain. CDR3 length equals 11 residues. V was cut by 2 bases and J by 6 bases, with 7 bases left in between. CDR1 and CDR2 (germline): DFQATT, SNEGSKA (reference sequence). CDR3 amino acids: CSARWNDGYTF. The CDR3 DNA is TGCAGTGCTAGATGGAATGATGGCTACACCTTC.

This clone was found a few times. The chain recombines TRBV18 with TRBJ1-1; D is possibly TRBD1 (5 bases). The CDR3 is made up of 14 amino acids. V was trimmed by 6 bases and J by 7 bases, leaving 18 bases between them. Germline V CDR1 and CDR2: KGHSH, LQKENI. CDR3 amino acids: CASSQKVAGGEAFF. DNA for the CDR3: TGTGCCAGCTCCCAAAAGGTGGCCGGGGGTGAAGCTTTCTTT.

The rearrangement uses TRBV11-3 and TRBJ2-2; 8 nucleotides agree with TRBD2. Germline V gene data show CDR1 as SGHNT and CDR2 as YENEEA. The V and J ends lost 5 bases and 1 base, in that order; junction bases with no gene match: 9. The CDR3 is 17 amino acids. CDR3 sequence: CASSPIPGGENTGELFF. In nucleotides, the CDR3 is TGTGCCAGCAGCCCTATTCCGGGGGGGGAGAACACCGGGGAGCTGTTTTTT.

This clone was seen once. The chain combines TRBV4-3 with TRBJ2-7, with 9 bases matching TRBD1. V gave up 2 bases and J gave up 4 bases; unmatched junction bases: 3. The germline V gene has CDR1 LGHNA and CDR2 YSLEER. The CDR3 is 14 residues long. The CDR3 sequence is CASSQRTGEYEQYF. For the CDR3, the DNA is TGCGCCAGCAGCCAACGGACAGGGGAGTACGAGCAGTACTTC.

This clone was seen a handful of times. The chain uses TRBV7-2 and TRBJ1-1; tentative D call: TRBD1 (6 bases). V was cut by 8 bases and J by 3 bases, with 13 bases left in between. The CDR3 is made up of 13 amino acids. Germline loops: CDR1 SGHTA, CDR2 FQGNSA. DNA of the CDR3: TGTGCCAGCGGGAGCAGGGGAGACACTGAAGCTTTCTTT. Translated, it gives CASGSRGDTEAFF.

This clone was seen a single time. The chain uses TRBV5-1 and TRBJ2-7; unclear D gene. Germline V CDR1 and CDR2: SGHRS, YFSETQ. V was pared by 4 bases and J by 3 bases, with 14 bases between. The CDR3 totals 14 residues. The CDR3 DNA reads TGCGCCAGCAGCACCACCATCCCTAGCTACGAGCAGTACTTC. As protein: CASSTTIPSYEQYF.

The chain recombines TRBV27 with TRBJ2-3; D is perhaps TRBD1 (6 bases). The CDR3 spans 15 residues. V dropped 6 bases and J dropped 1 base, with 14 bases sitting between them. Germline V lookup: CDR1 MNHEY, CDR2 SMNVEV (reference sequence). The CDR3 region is CASRIRGLRTDTQYF. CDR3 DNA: TGTGCCAGCAGAATAAGGGGGTTACGCACAGATACGCAGTATTTT.

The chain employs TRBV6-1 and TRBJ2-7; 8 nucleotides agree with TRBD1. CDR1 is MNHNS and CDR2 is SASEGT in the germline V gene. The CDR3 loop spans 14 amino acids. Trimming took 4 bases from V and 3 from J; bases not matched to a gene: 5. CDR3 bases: TGTGCCAGCAGTGCGGGACAGGCCCTCTACGAGCAGTACTTC. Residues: CASSAGQALYEQYF.

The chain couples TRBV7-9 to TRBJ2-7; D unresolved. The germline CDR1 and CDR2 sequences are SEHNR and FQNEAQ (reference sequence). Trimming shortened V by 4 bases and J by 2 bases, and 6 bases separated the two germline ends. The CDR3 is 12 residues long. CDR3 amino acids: CASSSVAYEQYF. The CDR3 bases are TGTGCCAGCAGCTCAGTCGCCTACGAGCAGTACTTC.

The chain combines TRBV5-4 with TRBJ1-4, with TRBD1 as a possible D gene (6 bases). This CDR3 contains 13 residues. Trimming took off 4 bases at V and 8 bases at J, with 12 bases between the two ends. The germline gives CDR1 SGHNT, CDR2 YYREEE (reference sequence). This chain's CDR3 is CASSPTGYEKLFF. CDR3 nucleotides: TGTGCCAGCAGCCCGACAGGCTACGAAAAACTGTTTTTT.

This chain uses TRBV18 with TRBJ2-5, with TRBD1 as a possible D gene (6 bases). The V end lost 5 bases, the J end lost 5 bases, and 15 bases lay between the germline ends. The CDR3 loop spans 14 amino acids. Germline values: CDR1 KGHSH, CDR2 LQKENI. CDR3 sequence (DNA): TGTGCCAGCTCATCCACAGGGTCTGGCGAGACCCAGTACTTC. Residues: CASSSTGSGETQYF. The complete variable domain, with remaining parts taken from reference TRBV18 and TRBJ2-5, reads NAGVMQNPRHLVRRRGQEARLRCSPMKGHSHVYWYRQLPEEGLKFMVYLQKENIIDESGMPKERFSAEFPKEGPSILRIQQVVRGDSAAYFCASSSTGSGETQYFGPGTRLLVL.

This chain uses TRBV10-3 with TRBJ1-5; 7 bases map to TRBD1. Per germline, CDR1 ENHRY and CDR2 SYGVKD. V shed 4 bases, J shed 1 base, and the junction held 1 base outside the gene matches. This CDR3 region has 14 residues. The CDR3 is CAISGQGSNQPQHF. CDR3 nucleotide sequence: TGTGCCATCAGTGGACAGGGAAGCAATCAGCCCCAGCATTTT.

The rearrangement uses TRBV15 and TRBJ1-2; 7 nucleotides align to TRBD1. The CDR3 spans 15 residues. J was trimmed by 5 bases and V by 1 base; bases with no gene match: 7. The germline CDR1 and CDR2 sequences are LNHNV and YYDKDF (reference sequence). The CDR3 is CATSRGQGVMYGYTF. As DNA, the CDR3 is TGTGCCACCAGCAGAGGACAGGGAGTCATGTATGGCTACACCTTC.

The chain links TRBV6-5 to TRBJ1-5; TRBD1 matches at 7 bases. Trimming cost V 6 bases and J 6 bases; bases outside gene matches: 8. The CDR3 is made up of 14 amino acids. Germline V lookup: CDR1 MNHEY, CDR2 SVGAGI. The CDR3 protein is CASSPTGFGQPQHF. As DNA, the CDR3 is TGTGCCAGCAGCCCGACAGGGTTTGGTCAGCCCCAGCATTTT.

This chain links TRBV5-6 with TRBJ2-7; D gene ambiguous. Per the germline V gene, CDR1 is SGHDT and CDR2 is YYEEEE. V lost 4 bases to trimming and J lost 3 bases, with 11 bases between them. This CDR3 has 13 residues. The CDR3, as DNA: TGTGCCAGCAGCAAGTTGTACGGCTACGAGCAGTACTTC. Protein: CASSKLYGYEQYF.

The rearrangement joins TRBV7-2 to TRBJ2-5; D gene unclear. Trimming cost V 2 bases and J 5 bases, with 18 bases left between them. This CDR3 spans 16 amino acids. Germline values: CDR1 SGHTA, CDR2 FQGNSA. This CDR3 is CASSLSNYSPAETQYF. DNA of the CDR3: TGTGCCAGCAGCTTAAGTAATTACAGCCCGGCGGAGACCCAGTACTTC.

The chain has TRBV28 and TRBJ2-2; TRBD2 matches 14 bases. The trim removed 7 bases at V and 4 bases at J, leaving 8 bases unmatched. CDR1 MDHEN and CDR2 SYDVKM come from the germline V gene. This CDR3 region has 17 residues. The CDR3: CASTPWTSGRITGELFF. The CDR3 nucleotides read TGTGCCAGCACCCCGTGGACTAGCGGGAGGATCACCGGGGAGCTGTTTTTT.